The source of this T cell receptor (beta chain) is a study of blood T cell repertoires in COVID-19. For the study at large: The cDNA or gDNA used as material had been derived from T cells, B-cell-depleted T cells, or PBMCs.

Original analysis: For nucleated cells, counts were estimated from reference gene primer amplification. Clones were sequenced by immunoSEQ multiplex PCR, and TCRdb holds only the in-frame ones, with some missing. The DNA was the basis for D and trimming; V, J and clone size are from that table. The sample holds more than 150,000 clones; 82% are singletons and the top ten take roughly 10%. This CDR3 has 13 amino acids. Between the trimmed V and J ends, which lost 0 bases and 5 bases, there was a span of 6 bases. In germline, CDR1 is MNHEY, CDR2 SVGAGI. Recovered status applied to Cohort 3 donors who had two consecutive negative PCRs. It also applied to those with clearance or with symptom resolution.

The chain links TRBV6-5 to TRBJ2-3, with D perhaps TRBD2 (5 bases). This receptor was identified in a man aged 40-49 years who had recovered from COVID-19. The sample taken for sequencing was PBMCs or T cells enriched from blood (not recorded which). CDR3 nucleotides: TGTGCCAGCAGTTACTCCGGGAAAGATACGCAGTATTTT. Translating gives CASSYSGKDTQYF.